The entry that follows covers one T cell receptor (beta chain) sequence. Its antigen is currently not known. Base qualities are not at hand, and no much larger clone is one base apart. These data originate in a study of CD8 T cells in ankylosing spondylitis listed by TCRdb under 2017. The study in broad terms: The study profiled T cell receptor beta repertoires in healthy donors and ankylosing spondylitis patients to find disease-linked TCR variants. The full study cohort comprised 25 ankylosing spondylitis patients and 85 to 120 healthy donors. Samples of peripheral blood were taken, and for ankylosing spondylitis patients, synovial fluid was collected as well.

These reads were obtained on an Illumina HiSeq 2500. TCR beta libraries were prepared by quantitative 5'-RACE with molecular barcodes. The source study handled its data this way. Disease-linked TCR variants were identified with a new computational method built on a probabilistic model of VDJ rearrangement. In TCRdb, the public reads were trimmed at Q25 with fastp and aligned with MiXCR, with productive beta chains retained. All rows with the same CDR3 protein become a single entry with the most common DNA and genes. TCRdb's processing, not the authors', yielded these V and J calls. The sample table shows some 700,000 distinct CDR3 sequences, and 15% to 20% are seen once. The biggest ten clones account for under 20% of the sample. What the authors observed across the whole study: The disease-linked clones were reported as significantly enriched in matched synovial fluid samples from ankylosing spondylitis patients. Some motif variants had previously been reported in the synovial fluid and blood of reactive arthritis patients, which suggests shared mechanisms of disease initiation. In peripheral blood, the disease-linked clones were found at relatively low frequencies and had a CD8+ phenotype. A TCR beta motif made up of 7 to 9 highly homologous amino acid variants appeared to be characteristic of blood from ankylosing spondylitis patients.

Sample: blood, either unsorted or a sorted T cell fraction (not recorded which). The sequence came from a male donor with ankylosing spondylitis.

The CDR3 here reads CASSYVDYNEQFF. The DNA reads as follows: TGTGCCAGCAGTTACGTCGACTACAATGAGCAGTTCTTC. The rearranged segments are TRBV6-6 and TRBJ2-1; too little of a D gene remains to name it. The CDR3, cysteine through phenylalanine, is 13 amino acids long. Only the CDR3 DNA stays, 39 bases, in frame from base 1. Per the germline V gene (reference sequence), MNHNY is the CDR1 and SVGAGI is the CDR2. Deletion took 2 bases off V and 3 bases off J, with a span of 5 bases between the germline ends.